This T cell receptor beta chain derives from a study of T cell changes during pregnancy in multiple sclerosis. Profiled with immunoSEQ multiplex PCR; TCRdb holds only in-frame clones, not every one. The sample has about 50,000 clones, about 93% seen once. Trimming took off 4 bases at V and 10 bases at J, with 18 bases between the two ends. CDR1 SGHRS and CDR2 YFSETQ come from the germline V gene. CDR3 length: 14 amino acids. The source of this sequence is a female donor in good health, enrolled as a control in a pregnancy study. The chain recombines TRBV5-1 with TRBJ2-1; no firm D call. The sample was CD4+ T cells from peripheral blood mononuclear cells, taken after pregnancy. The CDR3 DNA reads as TGCGCCAGCAGCACGTCCCGTACGGGTCGGGAGCAGTTCTTC. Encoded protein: CASSTSRTGREQFF.